This passage covers 20 T cell receptor beta chains from one sample sequenced in a study of T cell responses to AZD1222 COVID-19 vaccine. Only in-frame clones appear in the TCRdb table, and some are missing; sequencing was by immunoSEQ multiplex PCR. The table lists 150,000 to 200,000 clones, about 90% of them singletons. The sample in question was peripheral blood, obtained on day 0 of MenACWY control vaccination. These receptor sequences come from an adult in good health.

The chain is built from TRBV28 and TRBJ2-3; D might be TRBD1 (5 bases). Germline V gene sequence: CDR1 MDHEN, CDR2 SYDVKM. CDR3 length equals 14 residues. Trimming removed 5 bases at V and 4 bases at J, with 13 bases between. The CDR3 coding sequence is TGTGCCAGCAGTCCACGAACAGGCCCAGATACGCAGTATTTT. Translation gives CASSPRTGPDTQYF.

This clone was seen a few times. The rearrangement links TRBV18 to TRBJ1-1, with D unresolved. The CDR3 length is 14 residues. V lost 6 bases and J lost 0, with 11 bases in between. Germline V lookup: CDR1 KGHSH, CDR2 LQKENI. DNA of the CDR3: TGTGCCAGCTCCCCGCTTGGGCTGAACACTGAAGCTTTCTTT. Encoded protein: CASSPLGLNTEAFF.

V gene TRBV29-1 combines with J gene TRBJ2-1; 8 positions agree with TRBD2. Trimming at V came to 6 bases and at J to 0 bases, leaving 4 bases not matched to a gene. CDR3 length: 14 residues. Germline V gene data show CDR1 as SQVTM and CDR2 as ANQGSEA. CDR3: CSVSGSGSYNEQFF. The CDR3 region has the DNA TGCAGCGTAAGCGGGAGTGGCTCCTACAATGAGCAGTTCTTC.

This chain joins TRBV7-2 and TRBJ2-7; 12 nucleotides agree with TRBD2. The V gene end was trimmed by 5 bases and the J gene end by 3 bases; junction bases not matched to a gene: 2. From germline, CDR1 is SGHTA and CDR2 FQGNSA. The CDR3 is 14 residues long. CDR3 in DNA: TGTGCCAGCAGCAAGACTAGCGGGGGCTACGAGCAGTACTTC. Protein product: CASSKTSGGYEQYF. The variable domain in full, completed from reference TRBV7-2 and TRBJ2-7, reads GAGVSQSPSNKVTEKGKDVELRCDPISGHTALYWYRQSLGQGLEFLIYFQGNSAPDKSGLPSDRFSAERTGGSVSTLTIQRTQQEDSAVYLCASSKTSGGYEQYFGPGTRLTVT.

V usage is TRBV30 and J usage is TRBJ2-3, with D perhaps TRBD2 (6 bases). This CDR3 is 14 amino acids long. Germline V gives CDR1 GTSNPN, CDR2 SVGIG (reference sequence). V was shortened by 0 bases and J by 5 bases, with 12 bases between the two germline ends. The CDR3 DNA reads TGTGCCTGGAGTGTGCGGCGGGGTGGAGATACGCAGTATTTT. Residues: CAWSVRRGGDTQYF.

The genes are TRBV2 and TRBJ2-7; the match to TRBD2 covers 14 bases. The CDR3 runs 15 residues. The germline gives CDR1 SNHLY, CDR2 FYNNEI. V was pared by 8 bases and J by 4 bases, with 7 bases of the junction left unmatched. As DNA, the CDR3 is TGTGCCAGCTCTAAGGGACTAGCGGGAGAATACGAGCAGTACTTC. Amino acid sequence: CASSKGLAGEYEQYF.

The rearrangement uses TRBV4-3 and TRBJ1-4, with 12 positions matching TRBD1. This CDR3 contains 18 residues. V shed 1 base, J shed 7 bases, and the junction held 10 bases outside the gene matches. Germline V gene data show CDR1 as LGHNA and CDR2 as YSLEER. CDR3 DNA sequence: TGCGCCAGCAGCCAAGCAACGGGACAGGGGGCGCGAGGTGAAAAACTGTTTTTT. This sequence encodes CASSQATGQGARGEKLFF.

The chain employs TRBV7-9 and TRBJ1-6; D gene uncertain. V was clipped by 2 bases and J by 7 bases, with 9 bases between them. This CDR3 comprises 14 residues. The germline V gene has CDR1 SEHNR and CDR2 FQNEAQ (reference sequence). CDR3 loop: CASSLSAVNSPLHF. The CDR3 DNA follows: TGTGCCAGCAGCTTATCGGCAGTCAATTCACCCCTCCACTTT.

The chain joins TRBV7-9 to TRBJ1-4; no clear D gene. Trimming stripped 8 bases from V and 4 bases from J, with 11 bases between. The CDR3 is 13 amino acids. Germline V gene data show CDR1 as SEHNR and CDR2 as FQNEAQ (reference sequence). Here the CDR3 DNA reads TGTGCCAGCGCAAGAGGGAGTAATGAAAAACTGTTTTTT. Amino acids: CASARGSNEKLFF. Filled out from reference TRBV7-9 and TRBJ1-4, the complete variable domain reads DTGVSQNPRHKITKRGQNVTFRCDPISEHNRLYWYRQTLGQGPEFLTYFQNEAQLEKSRLLSDRFSAERPKGSFSTLEIQRTEQGDSAMYLCASARGSNEKLFFGSGTQLSVL.

The J gene is TRBJ1-1, the V gene TRBV5-5, with TRBD1 identical over 9 bases. The CDR3 sequence is 20 residues long. The germline V gene has CDR1 SGHKS and CDR2 YYEKEE (reference sequence). With 0 bases clipped from V and 4 bases from J, the junction kept 19 bases outside the gene matches. For the CDR3, the DNA is TGTGCCAGCAGCTTGGCCGGGGGACAGGGAACATATTCTGGCCCCACTGAAGCTTTCTTT. The encoded protein is CASSLAGGQGTYSGPTEAFF.

This clone was seen more than once but under ten times. V is TRBV7-9 and J is TRBJ1-1; weak D call: TRBD1 (5 bases). There are 12 residues in the CDR3. V was pared by 8 bases and J by 2 bases, with 9 bases between. The germline CDR1 and CDR2 sequences are SEHNR and FQNEAQ (reference sequence). The CDR3 DNA reads as TGTGCCAGCGCAAGGACAAACACTGAAGCTTTCTTT. Protein sequence: CASARTNTEAFF.

V usage is TRBV15 and J usage is TRBJ1-2; 8 bases align to TRBD1. The V segment lost 9 bases and the J segment 2 bases; nucleotides outside the gene matches: 11. CDR1 and CDR2 from the germline V gene are LNHNV and YYDKDF (reference sequence). CDR3 length equals 15 residues. CDR3 in DNA: TGTGCCACTGCTCGCAGGACAGGGTCCAACTATGGCTACACCTTC. It translates to CATARRTGSNYGYTF.

The V gene is TRBV12-5, the J gene TRBJ2-4; D might be TRBD1 or TRBD2, each matching 5 bases. V lost 0 bases and J lost 5, with 14 bases in between. The CDR3 is made up of 16 amino acids. Looked up from germline, CDR1 is LGHNT and CDR2 is FRNRAP. The CDR3 region has the DNA TGTGCTAGTGGTTTGGTACACGGGCAGGGAGAAAACATTCAGTACTTC. It codes for CASGLVHGQGENIQYF. Filled out from reference TRBV12-5 and TRBJ2-4, the complete variable domain reads DARVTQTPRHKVTEMGQEVTMRCQPILGHNTVFWYRQTMMQGLELLAYFRNRAPLDDSGMPKDRFSAEMPDATLATLKIQPSEPRDSAVYFCASGLVHGQGENIQYFGAGTRLSVL.

The V call is TRBV5-1, the J call TRBJ2-3; D is perhaps TRBD1 (5 bases). Germline CDR1 SGHRS, CDR2 YFSETQ. The CDR3 length is 13 residues. V was trimmed by 4 bases and J by 4 bases, leaving 10 bases between them. DNA for the CDR3: TGCGCCAGCAGCGGGGCGGTCGCAGATACGCAGTATTTT. Protein sequence: CASSGAVADTQYF.

The chain carries TRBV9 and TRBJ1-1; D is perhaps TRBD1 (6 bases). This CDR3 spans 15 amino acids. Germline assignment: CDR1 SGDLS and CDR2 YYNGEE. The V gene lost 0 bases and the J gene lost 3 bases, with 12 bases spanning the gap. CDR3 sequence reads: CASSVDEGVHTEAFF. The CDR3 nucleotides are TGTGCCAGCAGCGTAGATGAGGGGGTGCACACTGAAGCTTTCTTT.

This chain joins TRBV6-5 and TRBJ1-2, with a tentative D call TRBD1 (6 bases). From germline, CDR1 is MNHEY and CDR2 SVGAGI. The CDR3 contains 12 residues. Trimming stripped 6 bases from V and 8 bases from J, with 13 bases between. Here the CDR3 reads CASRDSNQGYTF. CDR3 DNA: TGTGCCAGCAGGGACAGTAACCAGGGCTACACCTTC.

Note on this clone: One base away lies a much larger clone, so this may be a sequencing read error. Other DNA sequences within the sample encode an identical CDR3. This chain connects TRBV9 to TRBJ2-2; 7 nucleotides match TRBD2. CDR1 and CDR2 (germline): SGDLS, YYNGEE. The CDR3 spans 16 residues. The V segment lost 0 bases and the J segment 1 base; nucleotides outside the gene matches: 3. CDR3 coding DNA: TGTGCCAGCAGCGTAGATGGCGGGGGGAACACCGGGGAGCTGTTTTTT. Its protein product is CASSVDGGGNTGELFF.

This chain uses TRBV10-3 with TRBJ1-5, with TRBD1 matching 9 bases. CDR3 size: 13 residues. The J segment lost 5 bases and the V segment lost 10 bases, leaving 6 bases of the junction unmatched. Germline-derived CDR1 and CDR2 are ENHRY and SYGVKD. The CDR3 loop reads CATGQGEDQPQHF. DNA of the CDR3: TGTGCCACGGGACAGGGAGAGGATCAGCCCCAGCATTTT.

V gene TRBV3-1 (or the pseudogene TRBV3-2) combines with J gene TRBJ2-1; either TRBD1 or TRBD2 may fit D (6 bases each). The CDR3 covers 14 residues. V was clipped by 2 bases and J by 5 bases, with 10 bases between them. Germline V CDR1 and CDR2: LGHDT, YNNKEL (reference sequence). CDR3 nucleotides: TGTGCCAGCAGCCAACCGGGGGCAGACAATGAGCAGTTCTTC. Translated: CASSQPGADNEQFF.

The J gene is TRBJ2-2, the V gene TRBV10-3; 9 bases match TRBD1. Germline trimming cut 8 bases from V and 4 bases from J; bases unmatched to any gene: 11. The CDR3 totals 16 residues. CDR1 is ENHRY and CDR2 is SYGVKD in the germline V gene. DNA for the CDR3: TGTGCCATCGCCCCTTCGCGGGACAGGGCCACCGGGGAGCTGTTTTTT. This encodes CAIAPSRDRATGELFF.